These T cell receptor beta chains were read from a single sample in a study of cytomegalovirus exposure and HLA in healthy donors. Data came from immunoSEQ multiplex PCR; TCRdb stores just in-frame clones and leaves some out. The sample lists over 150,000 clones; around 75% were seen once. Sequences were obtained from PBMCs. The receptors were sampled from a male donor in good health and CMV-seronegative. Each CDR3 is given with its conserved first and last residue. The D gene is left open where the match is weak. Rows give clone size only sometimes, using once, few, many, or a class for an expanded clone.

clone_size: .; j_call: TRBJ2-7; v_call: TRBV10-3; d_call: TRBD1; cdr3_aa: CAISEPEGTGIDEQYF; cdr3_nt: TGTGCCATCAGTGAGCCAGAAGGGACAGGTATCGACGAGCAGTACTTC
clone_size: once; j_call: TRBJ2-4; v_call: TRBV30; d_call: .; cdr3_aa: CAWSAGHYLAKNIQYF; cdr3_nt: TGTGCCTGGAGCGCCGGACATTACCTAGCCAAAAACATTCAGTACTTC
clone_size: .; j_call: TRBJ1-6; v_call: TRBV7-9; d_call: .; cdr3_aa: CASRQLAGSSPLHF; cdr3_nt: TGTGCCAGCAGACAATTGGCGGGGTCTTCACCCCTCCACTTT
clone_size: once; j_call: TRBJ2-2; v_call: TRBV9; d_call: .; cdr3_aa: CASSAGLPSGELFF; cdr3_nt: TGTGCCAGCAGCGCCGGACTGCCCTCCGGGGAGCTGTTTTTT
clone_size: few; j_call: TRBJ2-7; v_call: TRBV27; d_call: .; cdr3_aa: CASSFSPSYEQYF; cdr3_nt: TGTGCCAGCAGTTTTTCTCCCTCCTACGAGCAGTACTTC
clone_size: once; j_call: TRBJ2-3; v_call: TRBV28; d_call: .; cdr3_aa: CASSRENSDTQYF; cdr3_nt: TGTGCCAGCAGCCGGGAGAATTCAGATACGCAGTATTTT
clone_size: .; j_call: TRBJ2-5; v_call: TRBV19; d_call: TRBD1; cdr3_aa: CASTRTGQETQYF; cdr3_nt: TGTGCCAGTACCCGGACAGGGCAAGAGACCCAGTACTTC
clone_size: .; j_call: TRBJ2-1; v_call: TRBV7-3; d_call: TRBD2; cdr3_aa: CASSLTAGGRRNEQFF; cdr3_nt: TGTGCCAGCAGCTTAACCGCGGGAGGGCGTCGAAATGAGCAGTTCTTC
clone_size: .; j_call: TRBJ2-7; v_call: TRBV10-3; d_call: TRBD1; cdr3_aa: CAISVQGAADEQYF; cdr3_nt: TGTGCCATCAGTGTTCAGGGGGCAGCAGACGAGCAGTACTTC
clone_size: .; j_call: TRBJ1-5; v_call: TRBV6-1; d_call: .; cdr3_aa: CASTPGVSNQPQHF; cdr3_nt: TGTGCCAGCACCCCTGGAGTTAGCAATCAGCCCCAGCATTTT
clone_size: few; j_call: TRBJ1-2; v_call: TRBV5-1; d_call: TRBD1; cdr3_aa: CASSFTGQSPANYGYTF; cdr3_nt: TGCGCCAGCAGCTTTACGGGACAGAGCCCAGCTAACTATGGCTACACCTTC
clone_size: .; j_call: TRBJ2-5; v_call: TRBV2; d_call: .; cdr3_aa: CASSVIEETQYF; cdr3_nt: TGTGCCAGCAGTGTAATAGAAGAGACCCAGTACTTC
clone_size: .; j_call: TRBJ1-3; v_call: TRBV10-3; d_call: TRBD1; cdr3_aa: CAASGTDSGNTIYF; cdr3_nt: TGTGCCGCCTCCGGGACAGACTCTGGAAACACCATATATTTT
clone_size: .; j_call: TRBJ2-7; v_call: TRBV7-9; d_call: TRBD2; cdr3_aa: CASARGRGTYEQYF; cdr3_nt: TGTGCCAGCGCACGCGGGAGAGGGACCTACGAGCAGTACTTC
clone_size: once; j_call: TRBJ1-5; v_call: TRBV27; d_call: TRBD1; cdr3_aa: CASSRGQGTQPQHF; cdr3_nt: TGTGCCAGCAGTAGGGGACAGGGCACTCAGCCCCAGCATTTT
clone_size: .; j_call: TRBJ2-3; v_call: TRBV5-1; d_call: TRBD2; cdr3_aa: CASRGGASGASDTQYF; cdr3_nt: TGCGCCAGCAGGGGGGGGGCTAGCGGGGCCTCAGATACGCAGTATTTT
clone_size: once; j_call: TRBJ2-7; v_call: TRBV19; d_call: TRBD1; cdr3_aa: CASSFPTGEYSYEQYF; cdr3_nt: TGTGCCAGTAGTTTCCCGACAGGGGAATACTCCTACGAGCAGTACTTC
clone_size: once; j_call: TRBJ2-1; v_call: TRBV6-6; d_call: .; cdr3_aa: CASSYSGRVDEQFF; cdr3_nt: TGTGCCAGCAGTTACTCAGGGCGGGTCGATGAGCAGTTCTTC
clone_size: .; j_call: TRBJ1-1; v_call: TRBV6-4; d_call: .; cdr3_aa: CASNRDTNTEAFF; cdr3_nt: TGTGCCAGCAACCGGGACACGAACACTGAAGCTTTCTTT
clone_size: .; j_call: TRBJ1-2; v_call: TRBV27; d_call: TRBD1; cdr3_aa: CASSLGSQGYGYTF; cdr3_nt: TGTGCCAGCAGTTTAGGGTCACAGGGGTATGGCTACACCTTC
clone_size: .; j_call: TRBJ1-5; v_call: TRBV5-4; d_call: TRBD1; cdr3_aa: CASSLDRGNGEPQHF; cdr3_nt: TGTGCCAGCAGCTTGGACAGGGGAAATGGAGAGCCCCAGCATTTT
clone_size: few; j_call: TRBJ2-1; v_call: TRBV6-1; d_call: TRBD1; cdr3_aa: CASSPGQGAQNEQFF; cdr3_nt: TGTGCCAGCAGTCCAGGACAGGGGGCGCAGAATGAGCAGTTCTTC
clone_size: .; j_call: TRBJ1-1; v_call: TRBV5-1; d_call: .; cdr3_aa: CASSFLGGNTEAFF; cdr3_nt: TGCGCCAGCAGCTTTCTGGGGGGGAACACTGAAGCTTTCTTT
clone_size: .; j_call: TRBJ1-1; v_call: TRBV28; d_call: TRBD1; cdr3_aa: CASSSVGQGSTEAFF; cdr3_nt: TGTGCCAGCAGTTCAGTCGGACAGGGCAGCACTGAAGCTTTCTTT
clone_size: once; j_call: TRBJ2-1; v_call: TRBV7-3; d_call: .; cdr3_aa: CASSLKGWGSHNEQFF; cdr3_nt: TGTGCCAGCAGCTTAAAAGGATGGGGCAGCCACAATGAGCAGTTCTTC
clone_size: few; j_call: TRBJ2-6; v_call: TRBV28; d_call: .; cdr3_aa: CASSMDSSGANVLTF; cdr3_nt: TGTGCCAGCAGTATGGACAGCTCTGGGGCCAACGTCCTGACTTTC
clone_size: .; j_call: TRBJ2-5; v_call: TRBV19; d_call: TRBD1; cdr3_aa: CASSRDSVQETQYF; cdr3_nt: TGTGCCAGTAGCCGGGACAGCGTCCAAGAGACCCAGTACTTC
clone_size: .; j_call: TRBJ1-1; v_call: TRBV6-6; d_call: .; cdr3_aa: CASSYRGSDTEAFF; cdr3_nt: TGTGCCAGCAGTTACAGGGGGAGTGACACTGAAGCTTTCTTT
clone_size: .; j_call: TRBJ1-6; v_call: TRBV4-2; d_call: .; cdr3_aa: CASSQAEGLGTPPLHF; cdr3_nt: TGTGCCAGCAGCCAAGCAGAGGGCTTAGGCACCCCACCCCTCCACTTT
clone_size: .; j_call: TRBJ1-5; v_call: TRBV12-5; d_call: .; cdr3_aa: CASGLAIREPQHF; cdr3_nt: TGTGCTAGTGGTTTGGCCATCCGGGAGCCCCAGCATTTT
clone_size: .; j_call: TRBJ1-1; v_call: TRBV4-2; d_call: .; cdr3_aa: CASSQDHVGGTEAFF; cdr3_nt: TGTGCCAGCAGCCAAGATCATGTGGGGGGCACTGAAGCTTTCTTT
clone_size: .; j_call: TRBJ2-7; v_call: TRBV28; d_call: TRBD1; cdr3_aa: CASSLPGQSYEQYF; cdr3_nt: TGTGCCAGCAGTTTACCGGGACAGTCCTACGAGCAGTACTTC
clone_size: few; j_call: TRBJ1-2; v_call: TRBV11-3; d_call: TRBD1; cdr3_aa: CASSLLPEGQGVWGYTF; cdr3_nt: TGTGCCAGCAGCTTGCTCCCCGAGGGACAGGGGGTTTGGGGCTACACCTTC
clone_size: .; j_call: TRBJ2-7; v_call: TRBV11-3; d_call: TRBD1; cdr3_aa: CASSPRTGQTYEQYF; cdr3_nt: TGTGCCAGCAGCCCCAGGACAGGCCAAACCTACGAGCAGTACTTC
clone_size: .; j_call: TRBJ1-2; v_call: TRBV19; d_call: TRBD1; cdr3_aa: CASSRNTGGGGYTF; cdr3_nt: TGTGCCAGTAGTCGAAATACAGGGGGGGGCGGCTACACCTTC
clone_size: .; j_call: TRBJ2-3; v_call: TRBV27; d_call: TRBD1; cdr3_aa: CASSLFPGQGGTDTQYF; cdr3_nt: TGTGCCAGCAGTTTATTCCCGGGACAGGGCGGCACAGATACGCAGTATTTT
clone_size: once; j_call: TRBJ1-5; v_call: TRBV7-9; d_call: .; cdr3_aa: CASSLGWQGDQPQHF; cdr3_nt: TGTGCCAGCAGCTTAGGGTGGCAGGGCGATCAGCCCCAGCATTTT
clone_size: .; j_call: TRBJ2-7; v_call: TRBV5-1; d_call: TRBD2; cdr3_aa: CASSVGTTYEQYF; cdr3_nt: TGCGCCAGCAGCGTGGGGACTACTTACGAGCAGTACTTC
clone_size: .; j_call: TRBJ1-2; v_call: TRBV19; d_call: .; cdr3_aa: CASSIGQSETNYGYTF; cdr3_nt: TGTGCCAGTAGTATTGGACAGAGTGAGACTAACTATGGCTACACCTTC
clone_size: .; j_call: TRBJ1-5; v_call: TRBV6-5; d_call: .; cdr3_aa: CASSQTVNQPQHF; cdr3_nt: TGTGCCAGCAGCCAGACAGTCAATCAGCCCCAGCATTTT
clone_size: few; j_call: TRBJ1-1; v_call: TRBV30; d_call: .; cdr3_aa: CAWESRGNTEAFF; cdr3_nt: TGTGCCTGGGAATCCAGGGGGAACACTGAAGCTTTCTTT
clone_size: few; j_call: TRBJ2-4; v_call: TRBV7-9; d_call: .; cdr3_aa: CASSSPGIAKNIQYF; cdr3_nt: TGTGCCAGCAGCTCCCCAGGGATCGCCAAAAACATTCAGTACTTC
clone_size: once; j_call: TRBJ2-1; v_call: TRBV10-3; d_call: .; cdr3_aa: CAISESSARGGGEQFF; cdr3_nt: TGTGCCATCAGTGAGTCGAGTGCGAGAGGGGGGGGTGAGCAGTTCTTC
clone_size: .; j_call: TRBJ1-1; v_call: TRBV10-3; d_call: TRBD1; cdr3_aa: CAISEQVTGGFMNTEAFF; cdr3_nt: TGTGCCATCAGTGAGCAGGTTACAGGGGGATTCATGAACACTGAAGCTTTCTTT
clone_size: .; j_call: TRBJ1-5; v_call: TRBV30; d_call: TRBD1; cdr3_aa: CAWSVALREGGFSRKQPQHF; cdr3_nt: TGTGCCTGGAGTGTAGCGTTGAGGGAAGGGGGCTTCTCCCGAAAACAGCCCCAGCATTTT
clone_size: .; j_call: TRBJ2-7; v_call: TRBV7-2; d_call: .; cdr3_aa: CASSDPGGASSYEQYF; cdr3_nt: TGTGCCAGCAGCGACCCCGGCGGGGCTTCCTCCTACGAGCAGTACTTC
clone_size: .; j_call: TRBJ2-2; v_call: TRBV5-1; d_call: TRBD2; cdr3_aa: CASSYRDYNTGELFF; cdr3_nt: TGCGCCAGCAGCTACCGGGACTACAACACCGGGGAGCTGTTTTTT
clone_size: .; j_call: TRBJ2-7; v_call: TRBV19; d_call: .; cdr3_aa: CASSPLGGPFYEQYF; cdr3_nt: TGTGCCAGTAGTCCGCTGGGGGGTCCCTTTTACGAGCAGTACTTC
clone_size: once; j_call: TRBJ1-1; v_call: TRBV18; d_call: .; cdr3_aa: CASSQRADTEAFF; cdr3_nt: TGTGCCAGCTCACAGAGGGCTGACACTGAAGCTTTCTTT
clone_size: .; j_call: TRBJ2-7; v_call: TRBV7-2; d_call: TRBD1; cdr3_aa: CASSLMGQGFEQYF; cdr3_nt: TGTGCCAGCAGCTTAATGGGACAGGGTTTCGAGCAGTACTTC
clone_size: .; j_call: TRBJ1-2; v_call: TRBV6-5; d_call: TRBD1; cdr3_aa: CASSYTNPGQGYGYTF; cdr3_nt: TGTGCCAGCAGTTACACCAATCCGGGACAGGGTTATGGCTACACCTTC
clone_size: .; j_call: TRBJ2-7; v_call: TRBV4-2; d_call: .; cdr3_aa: CASSQDRSATSYEQYF; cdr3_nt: TGTGCCAGCAGCCAAGATCGCAGCGCGACCTCCTACGAGCAGTACTTC
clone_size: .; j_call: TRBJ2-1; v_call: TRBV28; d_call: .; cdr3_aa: CASSLFTVSEQFF; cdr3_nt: TGTGCCAGCAGTTTATTTACGGTTAGCGAGCAGTTCTTC
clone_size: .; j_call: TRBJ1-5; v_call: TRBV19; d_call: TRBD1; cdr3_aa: CASSIGQGLQPQHF; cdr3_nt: TGTGCCAGTAGTATAGGACAGGGTCTGCAGCCCCAGCATTTT
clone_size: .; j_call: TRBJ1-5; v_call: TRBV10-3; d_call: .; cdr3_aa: CAIRGGDQPQHF; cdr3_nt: TGTGCCATCAGAGGCGGAGATCAGCCCCAGCATTTT
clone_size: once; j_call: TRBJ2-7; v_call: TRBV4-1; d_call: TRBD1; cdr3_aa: CASSQDPTGGYGEQYF; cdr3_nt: TGCGCCAGCAGCCAAGACCCGACAGGGGGCTATGGGGAGCAGTACTTC
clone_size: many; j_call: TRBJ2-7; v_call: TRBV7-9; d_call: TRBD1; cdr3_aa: CASSTPGQGARLEQYF; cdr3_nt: TGTGCCAGCAGCACCCCGGGACAGGGGGCTAGACTCGAGCAGTACTTC
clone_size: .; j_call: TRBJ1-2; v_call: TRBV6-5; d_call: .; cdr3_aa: CASSYPGSYGYTF; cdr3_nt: TGTGCCAGCAGTTACCCAGGGTCCTATGGCTACACCTTC